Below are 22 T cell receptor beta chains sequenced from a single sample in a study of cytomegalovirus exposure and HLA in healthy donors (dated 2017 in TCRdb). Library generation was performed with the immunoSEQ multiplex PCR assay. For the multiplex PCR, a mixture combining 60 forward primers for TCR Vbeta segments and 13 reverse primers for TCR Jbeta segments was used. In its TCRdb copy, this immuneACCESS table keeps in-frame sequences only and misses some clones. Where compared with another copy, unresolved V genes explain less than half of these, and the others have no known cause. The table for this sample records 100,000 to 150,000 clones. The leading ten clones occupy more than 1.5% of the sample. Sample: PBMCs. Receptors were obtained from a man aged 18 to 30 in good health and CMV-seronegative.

The CDR3 DNA is TGTGCCATCAGTGAGGTGGGGGCGCAGGGCAATCAGCCCCAGCATTTT. It is translated as CAISEVGAQGNQPQHF. This rearrangement joins TRBV10-3 to TRBJ1-5; D may be TRBD1 (6 bases). Trimming left V 2 bases short and J 2 bases short, with 13 bases between. CDR1 and CDR2 from the germline V gene are ENHRY and SYGVKD. CDR3 length equals 16 residues.

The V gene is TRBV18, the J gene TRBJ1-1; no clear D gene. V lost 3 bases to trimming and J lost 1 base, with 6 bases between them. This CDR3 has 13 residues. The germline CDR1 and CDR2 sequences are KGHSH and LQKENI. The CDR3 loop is CASSPEWNTEAFF. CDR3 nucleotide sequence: TGTGCCAGCTCACCCGAGTGGAACACTGAAGCTTTCTTT.

The CDR3 is CATEGLAPTYEQYF. The CDR3 DNA follows: TGTGCCACCGAGGGACTAGCGCCGACCTACGAGCAGTACTTC. J is TRBJ2-7 and V is TRBV27; 10 bases are a match to TRBD2. The germline V gene has CDR1 MNHEY and CDR2 SMNVEV (reference sequence). Germline trimming cut 10 bases from V and 2 bases from J; bases unmatched to any gene: 8. The CDR3 runs to 14 residues.

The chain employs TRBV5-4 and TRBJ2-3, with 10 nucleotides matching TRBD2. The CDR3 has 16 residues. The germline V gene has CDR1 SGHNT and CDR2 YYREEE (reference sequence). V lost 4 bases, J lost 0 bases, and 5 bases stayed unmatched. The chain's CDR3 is CASSLSGGRSTDTQYF. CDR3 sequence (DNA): TGTGCCAGCAGCCTTAGCGGGGGGCGCAGCACAGATACGCAGTATTTT.

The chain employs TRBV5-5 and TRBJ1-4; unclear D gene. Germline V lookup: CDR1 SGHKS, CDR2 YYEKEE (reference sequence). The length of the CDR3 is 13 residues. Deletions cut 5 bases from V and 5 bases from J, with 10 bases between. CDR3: CASRSRLNEKLFF. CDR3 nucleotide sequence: TGTGCCAGCAGAAGCAGGCTCAATGAAAAACTGTTTTTT.

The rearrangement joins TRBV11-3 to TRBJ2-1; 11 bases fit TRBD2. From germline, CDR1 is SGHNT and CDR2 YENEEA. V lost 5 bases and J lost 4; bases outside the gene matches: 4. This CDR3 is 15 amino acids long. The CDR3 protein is CASSLGTSGYNEQFF. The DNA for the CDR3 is TGTGCCAGCAGCCTAGGGACTAGCGGTTACAATGAGCAGTTCTTC.

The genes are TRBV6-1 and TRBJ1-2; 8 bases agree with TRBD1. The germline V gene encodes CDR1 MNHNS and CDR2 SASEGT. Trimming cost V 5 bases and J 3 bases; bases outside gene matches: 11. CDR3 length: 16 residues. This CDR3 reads CASSQDPRTGHYGYTF. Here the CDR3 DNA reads TGTGCCAGCAGTCAAGACCCTAGGACAGGGCACTATGGCTACACCTTC.

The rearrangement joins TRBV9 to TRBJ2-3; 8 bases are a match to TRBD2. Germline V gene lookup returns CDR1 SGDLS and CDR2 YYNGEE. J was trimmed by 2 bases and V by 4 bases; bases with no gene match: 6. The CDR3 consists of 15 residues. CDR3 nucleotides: TGTGCCAGCAGCCCGGGACTAGGAATCACAGATACGCAGTATTTT. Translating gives CASSPGLGITDTQYF.

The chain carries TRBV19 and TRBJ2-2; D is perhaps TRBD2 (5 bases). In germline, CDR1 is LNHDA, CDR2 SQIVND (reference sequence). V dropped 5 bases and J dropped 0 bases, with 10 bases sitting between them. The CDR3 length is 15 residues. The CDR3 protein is CASSLGRANTGELFF. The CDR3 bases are TGTGCCAGTAGTCTAGGGCGGGCGAACACCGGGGAGCTGTTTTTT.

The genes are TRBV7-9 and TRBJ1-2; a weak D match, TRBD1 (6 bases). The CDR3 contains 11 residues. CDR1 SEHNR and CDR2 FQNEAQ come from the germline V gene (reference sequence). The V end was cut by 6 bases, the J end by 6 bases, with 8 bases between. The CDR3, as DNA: TGTGCCAGCAGGAGACAGGATGGCTACACCTTC. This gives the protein CASRRQDGYTF.

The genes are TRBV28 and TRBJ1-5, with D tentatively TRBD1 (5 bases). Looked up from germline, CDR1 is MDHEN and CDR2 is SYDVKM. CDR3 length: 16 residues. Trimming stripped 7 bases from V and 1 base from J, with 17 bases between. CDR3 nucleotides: TGTGCCAGCACCGCGAAGGGGCGGAGAAGCAATCAGCCCCAGCATTTT. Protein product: CASTAKGRRSNQPQHF.

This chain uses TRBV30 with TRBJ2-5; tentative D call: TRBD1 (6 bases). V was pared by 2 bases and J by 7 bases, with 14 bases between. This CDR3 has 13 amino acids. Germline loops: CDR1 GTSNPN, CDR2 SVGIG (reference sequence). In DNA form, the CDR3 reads TGTGCCTGGAGTTCAGCGACAGGTTCGACCCAGTACTTC. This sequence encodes CAWSSATGSTQYF.

DNA for the CDR3: TGTGCCAGTAGTATTCCGGGACAGAGGATTAAAAAACTGTTTTTT. Translated: CASSIPGQRIKKLFF. The J gene is TRBJ1-4, the V gene TRBV19; 7 positions match TRBD1. V shed 3 bases, J shed 9 bases, and the junction held 10 bases outside the gene matches. CDR3 size: 15 residues. Germline V lookup: CDR1 LNHDA, CDR2 SQIVND (reference sequence).

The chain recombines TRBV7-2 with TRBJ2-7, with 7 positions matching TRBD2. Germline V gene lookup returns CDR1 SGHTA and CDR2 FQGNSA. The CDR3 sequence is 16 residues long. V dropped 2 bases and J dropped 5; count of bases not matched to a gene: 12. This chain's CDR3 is CASSLRWGGSTHEQYF. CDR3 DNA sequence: TGTGCCAGCAGCTTAAGATGGGGCGGGAGCACCCACGAGCAGTACTTC.

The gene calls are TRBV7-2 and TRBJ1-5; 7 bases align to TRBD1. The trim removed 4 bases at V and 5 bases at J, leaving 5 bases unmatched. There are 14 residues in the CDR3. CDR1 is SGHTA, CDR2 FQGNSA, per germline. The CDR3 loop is CASSSGQIYQPQHF. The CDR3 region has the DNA TGTGCCAGCAGCTCGGGACAGATCTATCAGCCCCAGCATTTT.

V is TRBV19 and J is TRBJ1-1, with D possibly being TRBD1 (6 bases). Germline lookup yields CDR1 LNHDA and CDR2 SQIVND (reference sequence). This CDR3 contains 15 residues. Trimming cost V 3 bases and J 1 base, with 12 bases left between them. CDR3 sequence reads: CASSITPTGNTEAFF. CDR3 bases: TGTGCCAGTAGTATTACCCCGACAGGGAACACTGAAGCTTTCTTT.

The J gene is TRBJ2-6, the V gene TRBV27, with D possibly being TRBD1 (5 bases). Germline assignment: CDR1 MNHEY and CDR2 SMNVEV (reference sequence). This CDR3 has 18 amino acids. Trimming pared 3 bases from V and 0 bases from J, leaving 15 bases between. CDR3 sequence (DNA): TGTGCCAGCAGTTTTCTTGCCAGGGCGGACTCTGGGGCCAACGTCCTGACTTTC. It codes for CASSFLARADSGANVLTF. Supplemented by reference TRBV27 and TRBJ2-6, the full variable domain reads EAQVTQNPRYLITVTGKKLTVTCSQNMNHEYMSWYRQDPGLGLRQIYYSMNVEVTDKGDVPEGYKVSRKEKRNFPLILESPSPNQTSLYFCASSFLARADSGANVLTFGAGSRLTVL.

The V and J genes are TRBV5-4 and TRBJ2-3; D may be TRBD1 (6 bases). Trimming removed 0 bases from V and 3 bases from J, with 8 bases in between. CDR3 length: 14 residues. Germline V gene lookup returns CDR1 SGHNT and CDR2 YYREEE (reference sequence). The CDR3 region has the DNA TGTGCCAGCAGCTTGGAACAGGGTACAGATACGCAGTATTTT. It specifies CASSLEQGTDTQYF.

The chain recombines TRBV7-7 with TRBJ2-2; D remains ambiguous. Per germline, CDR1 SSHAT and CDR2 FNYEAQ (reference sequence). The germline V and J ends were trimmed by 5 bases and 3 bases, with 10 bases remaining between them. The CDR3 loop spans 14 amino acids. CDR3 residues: CASSPIRDTGELFF. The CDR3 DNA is TGTGCCAGCAGCCCAATACGAGACACCGGGGAGCTGTTTTTT. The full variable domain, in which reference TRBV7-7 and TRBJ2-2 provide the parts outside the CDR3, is GAGVSQSPRYKVTKRGQDVTLRCDPISSHATLYWYQQALGQGPEFLTYFNYEAQPDKSGLPSDRFSAERPEGSISTLTIQRTEQRDSAMYRCASSPIRDTGELFFGEGSRLTVL.

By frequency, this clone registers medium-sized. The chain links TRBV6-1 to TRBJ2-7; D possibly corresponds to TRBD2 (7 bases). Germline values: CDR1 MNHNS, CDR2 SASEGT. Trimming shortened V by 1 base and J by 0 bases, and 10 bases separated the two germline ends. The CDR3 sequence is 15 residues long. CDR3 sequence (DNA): TGTGCCAGCAGTGAAGACGGGGGGCACTCCTACGAGCAGTACTTC. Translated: CASSEDGGHSYEQYF.

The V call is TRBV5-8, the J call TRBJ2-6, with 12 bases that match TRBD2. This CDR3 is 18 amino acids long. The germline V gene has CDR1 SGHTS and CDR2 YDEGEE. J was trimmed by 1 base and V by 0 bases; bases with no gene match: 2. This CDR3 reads CASSLGLAGVSGANVLTF. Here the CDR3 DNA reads TGTGCCAGCAGCTTGGGACTAGCGGGAGTGTCTGGGGCCAACGTCCTGACTTTC.

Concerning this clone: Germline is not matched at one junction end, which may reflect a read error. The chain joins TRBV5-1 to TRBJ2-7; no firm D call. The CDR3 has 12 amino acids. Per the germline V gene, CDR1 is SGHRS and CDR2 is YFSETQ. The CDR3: CASSSSGEITNF. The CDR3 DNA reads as TGCGCCAGCAGCTCCTCCGGAGAAATAACTAACTTC.